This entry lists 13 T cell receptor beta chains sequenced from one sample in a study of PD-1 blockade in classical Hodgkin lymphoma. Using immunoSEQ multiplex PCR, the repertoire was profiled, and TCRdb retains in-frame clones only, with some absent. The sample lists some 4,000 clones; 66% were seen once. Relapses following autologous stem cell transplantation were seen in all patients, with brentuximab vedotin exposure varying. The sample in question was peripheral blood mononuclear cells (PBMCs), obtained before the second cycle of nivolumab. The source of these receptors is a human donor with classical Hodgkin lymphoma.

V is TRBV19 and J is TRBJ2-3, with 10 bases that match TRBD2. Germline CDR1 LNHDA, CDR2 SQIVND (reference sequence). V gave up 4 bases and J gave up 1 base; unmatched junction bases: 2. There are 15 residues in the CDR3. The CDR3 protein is CASSTGLAGTDTQYF. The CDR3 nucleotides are TGTGCCAGTAGTACCGGACTAGCGGGCACAGATACGCAGTATTTT.

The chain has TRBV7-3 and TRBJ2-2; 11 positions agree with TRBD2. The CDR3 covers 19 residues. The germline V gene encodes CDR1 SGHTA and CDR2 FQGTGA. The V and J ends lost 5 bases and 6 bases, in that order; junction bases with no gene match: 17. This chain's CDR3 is CASSPWGMGLAGGAGELFF. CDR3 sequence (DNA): TGTGCCAGCAGCCCGTGGGGGATGGGGCTAGCGGGAGGTGCCGGGGAGCTGTTTTTT.

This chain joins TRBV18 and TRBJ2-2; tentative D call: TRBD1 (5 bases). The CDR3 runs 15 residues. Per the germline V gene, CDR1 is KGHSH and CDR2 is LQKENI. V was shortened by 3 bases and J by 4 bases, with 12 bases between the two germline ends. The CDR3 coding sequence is TGTGCCAGCTCACCCCTCGACGACAGCACCGGGGAGCTGTTTTTT. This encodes CASSPLDDSTGELFF.

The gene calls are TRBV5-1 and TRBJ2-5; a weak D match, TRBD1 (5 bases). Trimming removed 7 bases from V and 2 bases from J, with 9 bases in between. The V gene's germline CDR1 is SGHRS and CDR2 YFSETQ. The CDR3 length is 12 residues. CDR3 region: CASAQGQETQYF. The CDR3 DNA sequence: TGCGCCAGCGCCCAGGGTCAAGAGACCCAGTACTTC.

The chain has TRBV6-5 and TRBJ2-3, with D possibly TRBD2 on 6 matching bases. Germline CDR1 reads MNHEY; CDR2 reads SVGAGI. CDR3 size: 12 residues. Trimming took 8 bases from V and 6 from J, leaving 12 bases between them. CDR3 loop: CASGGYYDTQYF. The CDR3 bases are TGTGCCAGCGGAGGGTACTACGATACGCAGTATTTT.

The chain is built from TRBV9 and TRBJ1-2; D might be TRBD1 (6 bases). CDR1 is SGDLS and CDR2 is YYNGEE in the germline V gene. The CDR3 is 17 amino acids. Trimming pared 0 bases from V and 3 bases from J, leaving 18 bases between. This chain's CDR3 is CASSVGTGQRTDYGYTF. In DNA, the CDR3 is TGTGCCAGCAGCGTAGGAACCGGACAGAGGACAGACTATGGCTACACCTTC.

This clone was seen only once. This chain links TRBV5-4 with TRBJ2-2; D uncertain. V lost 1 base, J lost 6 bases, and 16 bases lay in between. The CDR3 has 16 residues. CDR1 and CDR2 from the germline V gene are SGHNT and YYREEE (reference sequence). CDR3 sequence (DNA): TGTGCCAGCAGCTTGTTCAGGCCAATAATCGCCGGGGAGCTGTTTTTT. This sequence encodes CASSLFRPIIAGELFF.

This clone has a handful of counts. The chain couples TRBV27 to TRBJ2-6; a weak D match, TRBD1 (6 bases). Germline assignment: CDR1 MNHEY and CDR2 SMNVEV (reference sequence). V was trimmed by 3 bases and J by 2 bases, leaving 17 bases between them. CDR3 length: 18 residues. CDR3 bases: TGTGCCAGCAGTTTCTTTCCGAACAGGGTCCCTGGGGCCAACGTCCTGACTTTC. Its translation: CASSFFPNRVPGANVLTF.

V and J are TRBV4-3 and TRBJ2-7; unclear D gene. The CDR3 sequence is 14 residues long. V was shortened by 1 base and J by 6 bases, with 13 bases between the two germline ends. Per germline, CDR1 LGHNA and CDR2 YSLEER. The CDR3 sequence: CASSQVTHVGEQYF. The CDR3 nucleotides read TGCGCCAGCAGCCAAGTAACTCATGTAGGCGAGCAGTACTTC.

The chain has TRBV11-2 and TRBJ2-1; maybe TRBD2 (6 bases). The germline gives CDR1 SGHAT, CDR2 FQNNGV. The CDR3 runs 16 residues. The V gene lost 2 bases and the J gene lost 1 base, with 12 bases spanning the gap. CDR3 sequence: CASSLPGGGSYNEQFF. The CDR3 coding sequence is TGTGCCAGCAGCTTACCAGGCGGAGGGTCCTACAATGAGCAGTTCTTC.

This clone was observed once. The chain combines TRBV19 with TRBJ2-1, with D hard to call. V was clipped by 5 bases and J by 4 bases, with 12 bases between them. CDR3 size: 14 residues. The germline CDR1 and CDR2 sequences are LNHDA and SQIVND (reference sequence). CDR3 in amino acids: CASSLSHTYNEQFF. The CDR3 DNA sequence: TGTGCCAGTAGTCTCTCCCATACTTACAATGAGCAGTTCTTC. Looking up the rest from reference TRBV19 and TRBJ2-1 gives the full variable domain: DGGITQSPKYLFRKEGQNVTLSCEQNLNHDAMYWYRQDPGQGLRLIYYSQIVNDFQKGDIAEGYSVSREKKESFPLTVTSAQKNPTAFYLCASSLSHTYNEQFFGPGTRLTVL.

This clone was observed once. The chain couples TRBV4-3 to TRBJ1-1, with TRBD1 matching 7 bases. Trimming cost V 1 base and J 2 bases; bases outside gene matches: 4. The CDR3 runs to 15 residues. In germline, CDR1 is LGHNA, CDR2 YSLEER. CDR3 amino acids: CASSQGRDSNTEAFF. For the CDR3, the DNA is TGCGCCAGCAGCCAAGGGAGGGACAGTAACACTGAAGCTTTCTTT.

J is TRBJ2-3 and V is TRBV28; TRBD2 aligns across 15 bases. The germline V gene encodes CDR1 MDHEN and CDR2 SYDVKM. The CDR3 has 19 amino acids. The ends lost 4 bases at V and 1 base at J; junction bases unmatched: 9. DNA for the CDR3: TGTGCCAGCAGTTCCAATACCGGGACTAGCGGGAGGCGCACAGATACGCAGTATTTT. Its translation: CASSSNTGTSGRRTDTQYF.